The 18 T cell receptor beta chains listed next were all sequenced from one sample in a study of cytomegalovirus exposure and HLA in healthy donors. Vbeta (60) and Jbeta (13) primers were used in the PCR. Sequencing was performed with immunoSEQ multiplex PCR; in TCRdb, only in-frame clones are kept and a portion is missing. The profile shows roughly 140,000 clones, 80% to 90% of them singletons. Sequencing was performed on PBMCs. These TCRs come from a boy aged 2 to 10 in good health and CMV-seronegative.

A remark on this clone: Compared with germline, one end of the junction differs, possibly owing to a read error. This specimen includes other DNA sequences encoding the same CDR3. CDR3 region: CAISYGQGLNTEAFF. CDR3 DNA: TGTGCCATCAGTTATGGACAGGGTTTGAACACTGAAGCTTTTTTT. The rearrangement uses TRBV10-3 and TRBJ1-1; 8 bases map to TRBD1. This CDR3 contains 15 residues. Germline-derived CDR1 and CDR2 are ENHRY and SYGVKD.

The table lists this clone with a few counts. This rearrangement joins TRBV27 to TRBJ2-7; D is unresolved. Trimming cost V 0 bases and J 6 bases, with 18 bases left between them. This CDR3 is 16 amino acids long. The germline V gene encodes CDR1 MNHEY and CDR2 SMNVEV (reference sequence). Here the CDR3 DNA reads TGTGCCAGCAGTTTATCGCCAACTACCCTCCGGTCCGAGCAGTACTTC. Translated: CASSLSPTTLRSEQYF.

This clone turned up a few times. This chain joins TRBV9 and TRBJ1-3; D call uncertain. In germline, CDR1 is SGDLS, CDR2 YYNGEE. V was cut by 1 base and J by 7 bases, with 24 bases left in between. CDR3 length: 18 residues. The CDR3 DNA reads as TGTGCCAGCAGCGTACCCCTTCTTTCCGGCGGCTGTTGGAACACCATATATTTT. The encoded protein is CASSVPLLSGGCWNTIYF.

In its sample, this clone was seen a few times. The gene calls are TRBV7-9 and TRBJ2-1, with 9 bases that match TRBD2. CDR3 size: 15 residues. The junction had 5 bases not matched to a gene; V was cut back by 0 bases and J by 8 bases. CDR1 is SEHNR, CDR2 FQNEAQ, per germline (reference sequence). CDR3 bases: TGTGCCAGCAGCTTAGCGGAGACTAGCGGCGATGAGCAGTTCTTC. As protein: CASSLAETSGDEQFF.

V and J are TRBV27 and TRBJ2-7, with D possibly TRBD2 on 6 matching bases. Between the trimmed V and J ends, which lost 3 bases and 1 base, there was a span of 13 bases. The CDR3 is made up of 15 amino acids. Per germline, CDR1 MNHEY and CDR2 SMNVEV (reference sequence). CDR3 sequence (DNA): TGTGCCAGCAGTTTTGCCGCCCGGGGGTCCTACGAGCAGTACTTC. Translating gives CASSFAARGSYEQYF.

The chain recombines TRBV30 with TRBJ1-6; D not resolved. This CDR3 is built from 13 residues. CDR1 is GTSNPN, CDR2 SVGIG, per germline (reference sequence). Trimming removed 0 bases from V and 10 bases from J, with 10 bases in between. Written as DNA, the CDR3 is TGTGCCTGGAGTGTACTCTCCCAATCACCCCTCCACTTT. Protein product: CAWSVLSQSPLHF. Full variable domain (remainder filled in from reference TRBV30 and TRBJ1-6): SQTIHQWPATLVQPVGSPLSLECTVEGTSNPNLYWYRQAAGRGLQLLFYSVGIGQISSEVPQNLSASRPQDRQFILSSKKLLLSDSGFYLCAWSVLSQSPLHFGNGTRLTVT.

The J gene is TRBJ2-7, the V gene TRBV18; possible D gene TRBD2, 6 bases. The CDR3 sequence is 15 residues long. CDR1 is KGHSH and CDR2 is LQKENI in the germline V gene. V was trimmed by 5 bases and J by 3 bases, leaving 17 bases between them. The CDR3 region has the DNA TGTGCCAGCTCATCGGAGGGGACGGACGGCTACGAGCAGTACTTC. This encodes CASSSEGTDGYEQYF.

The chain has TRBV19 and TRBJ2-2; TRBD1 matches at 8 bases. Per germline, CDR1 LNHDA and CDR2 SQIVND (reference sequence). V was clipped by 5 bases and J by 5 bases; unmatched bases: 4. The CDR3 loop spans 14 amino acids. The CDR3 sequence is CASSSTGGTGELFF. DNA for the CDR3: TGTGCCAGTAGTTCAACAGGGGGAACCGGGGAGCTGTTTTTT.

J is TRBJ2-7 and V is TRBV11-2; tentatively, D is TRBD1 (6 bases). The CDR3 is 15 residues long. V lost 5 bases to trimming and J lost 5 bases, with 19 bases between them. The germline CDR1 and CDR2 sequences are SGHAT and FQNNGV. Here the CDR3 reads CASSHPGGPSHEQYF. The CDR3 region has the DNA TGTGCCAGCAGCCACCCTGGGGGCCCGTCCCACGAGCAGTACTTC.

The chain links TRBV28 to TRBJ1-1; maybe TRBD1 (6 bases). This CDR3 spans 13 amino acids. V lost 5 bases and J lost 5, with 12 bases in between. Germline CDR1 and CDR2: MDHEN and SYDVKM. CDR3 in DNA: TGTGCCAGCAGTCAGGGGCGGTTGACTGAAGCTTTCTTT. The encoded protein is CASSQGRLTEAFF.

The chain recombines TRBV18 with TRBJ2-5; possible D gene TRBD2, 6 bases. V lost 3 bases and J lost 5, with 7 bases in between. The germline V gene has CDR1 KGHSH and CDR2 LQKENI. This CDR3 contains 12 residues. The DNA for the CDR3 is TGTGCCAGCTCACCCCGGGGGGAGACCCAGTACTTC. Protein sequence: CASSPRGETQYF.

This chain uses TRBV6-5 with TRBJ1-2, with 7 bases fitting TRBD1. This CDR3 spans 16 amino acids. Per the germline V gene, CDR1 is MNHEY and CDR2 is SVGAGI. The V segment lost 2 bases and the J segment 3 bases; nucleotides outside the gene matches: 9. The CDR3 bases are TGTGCCAGCAGTTACGCGCAGGAAGGACAGGACTATGGCTACACCTTC. The encoded protein is CASSYAQEGQDYGYTF.

This chain uses TRBV2 with TRBJ2-1, with 9 bases lining up with TRBD2. This CDR3 is built from 17 residues. V gave up 1 base and J gave up 4 bases; unmatched junction bases: 8. Germline V gene sequence: CDR1 SNHLY, CDR2 FYNNEI. The CDR3 region is CASSEDLAGPSYNEQFF. CDR3 nucleotides: TGTGCCAGCAGTGAAGATCTAGCGGGGCCTTCGTACAATGAGCAGTTCTTC.

The chain links TRBV7-8 to TRBJ2-7, with a tentative D call TRBD1 (6 bases). V was trimmed by 6 bases and J by 0 bases, leaving 15 bases between them. Per germline, CDR1 SGHVS and CDR2 FQNEAQ. The CDR3 is made up of 15 amino acids. CDR3 sequence (DNA): TGTGCCAGCAGACAGTGGCAGGGGCCCTCCTACGAGCAGTACTTC. The encoded protein is CASRQWQGPSYEQYF. Complete variable domain (other parts from reference TRBV7-8 and TRBJ2-7): GAGVSQSPRYKVAKRGQDVALRCDPISGHVSLFWYQQALGQGPEFLTYFQNEAQLDKSGLPSDRFFAERPEGSVSTLKIQRTQQEDSAVYLCASRQWQGPSYEQYFGPGTRLTVT.

The chain recombines TRBV14 with TRBJ1-4; TRBD1 matches at 10 bases. Germline assignment: CDR1 SGHDN and CDR2 FVKESK. CDR3 length: 15 amino acids. The J segment lost 8 bases and the V segment lost 0 bases, leaving 3 bases of the junction unmatched. CDR3 amino acids: CASSQDRQGAEKLFF. CDR3 coding DNA: TGTGCCAGCAGCCAAGATAGACAGGGGGCAGAAAAACTGTTTTTT.

This chain uses TRBV4-1 with TRBJ2-7, with 8 positions matching TRBD2. Germline lookup yields CDR1 MGHRA and CDR2 YSYEKL. CDR3 size: 15 residues. With V trimmed by 1 base and J by 1 base, 3 bases remained unmatched. CDR3 residues: CASSQVTSASYEQYF. CDR3 DNA: TGCGCCAGCAGCCAAGTGACTAGCGCTTCCTACGAGCAGTACTTC.

The chain carries TRBV7-6 and TRBJ1-2; 8 positions agree with TRBD1. V was pared by 1 base and J by 3 bases, with 7 bases of the junction left unmatched. CDR3 size: 16 residues. CDR1 and CDR2 from the germline V gene are SGHVS and FNYEAQ. DNA of the CDR3: TGTGCCAGCAGCTTAGGCCAGGGGGCTTTCGACTATGGCTACACCTTC. It specifies CASSLGQGAFDYGYTF.

The rearrangement links TRBV28 to TRBJ2-1, with TRBD2 identical over 11 bases. The germline CDR1 and CDR2 sequences are MDHEN and SYDVKM. This CDR3 is 14 amino acids long. The trim removed 7 bases at V and 9 bases at J, leaving 8 bases unmatched. CDR3: CASTTSGSTREQFF. The CDR3 region has the DNA TGTGCCAGCACCACTAGCGGGAGCACTCGTGAGCAGTTCTTC.